This is a list of T cell receptor beta chains from one sample in a study of T cell repertoires in cytomegalovirus infection. No antigen has been assigned to these receptors. TCRdb processed the reads anew with MiXCR; each CDR3 protein has one entry. Among about 830,000 distinct CDR3 sequences listed, approximately 32% were seen once. The input for sequencing was cultured CD8+ T cells from PBMCs, taken from culture after CMV antigen stimulation. These receptors were collected from a human donor in good health (CMV status not recorded). Some clones in this sample may be carry-over from other donors' samples. Each CDR3 is given with its conserved first and last residue. The D gene is left open where the match is weak. Clone sizes are given selectively: once, few, many, or a class where the clone is expanded.

V: TRBV10-3; D: -; size: -; J: TRBJ2-2; DNA: TGTGCCATCAGTGAGCTAACAGGGAACACCGGGGAGCTGTTTTTT; CDR3: CAISELTGNTGELFF
V: TRBV5-1; D: -; size: -; J: TRBJ2-2; DNA: TGCGCCAGCACTGAGGACGGCACCGGGGAGCTGTTTTTT; CDR3: CASTEDGTGELFF
V: TRBV6-2/TRBV6-3; D: TRBD1; size: -; J: TRBJ2-2; DNA: TGTGCCAGCAGTTACCTCGGACAGGGAAGGGAGCTGTTTTTT; CDR3: CASSYLGQGRELFF
V: TRBV4-3; D: -; size: -; J: TRBJ1-5; DNA: TGCGCCAGCAGCCCTAGGACTGGGCAGCCCCAGCATTTT; CDR3: CASSPRTGQPQHF
V: TRBV3-1; D: TRBD1; size: -; J: TRBJ2-4; DNA: TGTGCCAGCAGCCAGACAGGGGTGGTCATTCAGTACTTC; CDR3: CASSQTGVVIQYF
V: TRBV2; D: TRBD1; size: -; J: TRBJ1-1; DNA: TGTGCCAGGGGGATGGGACAGGGCCCTATGAACACTGAAGCTTTCTTT; CDR3: CARGMGQGPMNTEAFF
V: TRBV7-8; D: -; size: many; J: TRBJ1-2; DNA: TGTGCCAGCAGCTCGGTTGGGCCGAGCGGCTACACCTTC; CDR3: CASSSVGPSGYTF
V: TRBV27; D: -; size: many; J: TRBJ1-1; DNA: TGTGCCAGCAGTCCCCCAGGCCACCCAAACACTGAAGCTTTCTTT; CDR3: CASSPPGHPNTEAFF
V: TRBV9; D: -; size: many; J: TRBJ1-1; DNA: TGTGCCAGCAGTCCCCCCGGGACATTGAACACTGAAGCTTTCTTT; CDR3: CASSPPGTLNTEAFF
V: TRBV11-1; D: -; size: -; J: TRBJ2-3; DNA: TGTGCCAGCAGCTTAGGCGCTGGAGGGGGCGCATATACGCAGTATTTT; CDR3: CASSLGAGGGAYTQYF
V: TRBV7-6; D: -; size: few; J: TRBJ1-2; DNA: TGTGCCAGCAGCTTAGACCCAGAAGACTATGGCTACACCTTC; CDR3: CASSLDPEDYGYTF
V: TRBV6-2/TRBV6-3; D: TRBD1; size: few; J: TRBJ1-1; DNA: TGTGCCAGCAGTTGGTTCACAGGGGCAGGGAACACTGAAGCTTTCTTT; CDR3: CASSWFTGAGNTEAFF
V: TRBV9; D: TRBD2; size: few; J: TRBJ2-1; DNA: TGTGCCAGCAGCGTAGATGCGGGGGGGTCGATACCTTCCTACAATGAGCAGTTCTTC; CDR3: CASSVDAGGSIPSYNEQFF
V: TRBV6-5; D: -; size: -; J: TRBJ2-7; DNA: TGTGCCAGCAGTTACTCATCGGGGATCGGGGAGCAGTACTTC; CDR3: CASSYSSGIGEQYF
V: TRBV7-9; D: TRBD1; size: many; J: TRBJ2-3; DNA: TGTGCCAGCAGCCATCTCTGGGACAGATTCATTAATACGCAGTATTTT; CDR3: CASSHLWDRFINTQYF
V: TRBV19; D: -; size: -; J: TRBJ2-7; DNA: TGTGCCAGTAGTCTCCGAGGCCCCCCAGCCTCCGAGCAGTACTTC; CDR3: CASSLRGPPASEQYF
V: TRBV14; D: TRBD2; size: few; J: TRBJ2-7; DNA: TGTGCCAGCAGCCAAGTACGGACTAGTGGCGAGCAGTACTTC; CDR3: CASSQVRTSGEQYF
V: TRBV3-1; D: -; size: -; J: TRBJ1-2; DNA: TGTGCCAGCAGCCAAGATGGCAACGGCTACACCTTC; CDR3: CASSQDGNGYTF
V: TRBV5-6; D: -; size: -; J: TRBJ2-1; DNA: TGTGCCAGCAGCTGGGAGCAGTCAGGGGAGTTCTTC; CDR3: CASSWEQSGEFF
V: TRBV6-6; D: -; size: -; J: TRBJ2-3; DNA: TGTGCCAGCAGTTGCTCCGGGAGCACAGATACGCAGTATTTT; CDR3: CASSCSGSTDTQYF
V: TRBV7-4; D: TRBD1; size: -; J: TRBJ1-2; DNA: TGTGCCAGCAGCAACCGGGACAGGGAACAAGGTGGCTATGGCTACACCTTC; CDR3: CASSNRDREQGGYGYTF
V: TRBV3-1; D: TRBD1; size: -; J: TRBJ2-2; DNA: TGTGCCAGCGAGACAGGGTCGACCGGGGAGCTGTTTTTT; CDR3: CASETGSTGELFF
V: TRBV7-2; D: TRBD2; size: few; J: TRBJ2-7; DNA: TGTGCCAGCAGCTTAGATCTAGCGGACTACGAGCAGTACTTC; CDR3: CASSLDLADYEQYF
V: TRBV7-2; D: -; size: many; J: TRBJ1-2; DNA: TGTGCCAGCAGCTTAGAAGGTCTAAACTATGGCTACACCTTC; CDR3: CASSLEGLNYGYTF
V: TRBV7-6; D: -; size: -; J: TRBJ1-5; DNA: TGTGCCAGCAGCGCCGAACAGGGACTTATAGGCTATCGGCCCCAGCATTTT; CDR3: CASSAEQGLIGYRPQHF
V: TRBV11-2; D: -; size: many; J: TRBJ2-1; DNA: TGTGCCAGCAGCTTACCCTATGACCCTCGCCCCTCCTACAATGAGCAGTTCTTC; CDR3: CASSLPYDPRPSYNEQFF
V: TRBV7-8; D: TRBD1; size: -; J: TRBJ1-4; DNA: TGTGCCAGCAGCCTACCAAGACAGGGCCGGTTGAATGAAAAACTGTTTTTT; CDR3: CASSLPRQGRLNEKLFF
V: TRBV6-1; D: -; size: -; J: TRBJ2-5; DNA: TGTGCCAGCAGTGCCACAGGGTTACAAGAGACCCAGTACTTC; CDR3: CASSATGLQETQYF
V: TRBV10-3; D: TRBD1; size: few; J: TRBJ1-2; DNA: TGTGCCATCAGTTGGACAGGGGAGCTCTCCCACTATGGCTACACCTTC; CDR3: CAISWTGELSHYGYTF
V: TRBV4-1; D: TRBD2; size: -; J: TRBJ2-7; DNA: TGCGCCAACAGCCAAGGGATACCGGGACTAGCGGGGGCGTCCTACGAGCAGTACTTC; CDR3: CANSQGIPGLAGASYEQYF
V: TRBV12-3/TRBV12-4; D: -; size: -; J: TRBJ1-2; DNA: TGTGCCAGCAGTTATGGAGATGACTACACCTTC; CDR3: CASSYGDDYTF
V: TRBV12-3/TRBV12-4; D: -; size: few; J: TRBJ2-3; DNA: TGTGCCAGCAGCCTGGTTTCTCCCGGGGATACGCAGTATTTT; CDR3: CASSLVSPGDTQYF
V: TRBV7-2; D: TRBD2; size: -; J: TRBJ2-5; DNA: TGTGCCAGCAGCTCTTTAGGGGCCCGGACTAGCGGGGGAAGGTACCAAGAGACCCAGTACTTC; CDR3: CASSSLGARTSGGRYQETQYF
V: TRBV4-1; D: -; size: -; J: TRBJ2-3; DNA: TGCGCCAGCAGCCAAGAGCGAACGGGGGAGACCACAGATACGCAGTATTTT; CDR3: CASSQERTGETTDTQYF
V: TRBV6-1; D: TRBD2; size: few; J: TRBJ2-3; DNA: TGTGCCAGCATTTTTCTCACTAGCGGGGGCACAGATACGCAGTATTTT; CDR3: CASIFLTSGGTDTQYF
V: TRBV7-8; D: -; size: many; J: TRBJ2-1; DNA: TGTGCCAGCAGCTTAGGGTGGGGAACTAACAATGAGCAGTTCTTC; CDR3: CASSLGWGTNNEQFF
V: TRBV6-4; D: -; size: -; J: TRBJ2-1; DNA: TGTGCCAGCAGTGAGGCCGGGAGAAGTGAGCAGTTCTTC; CDR3: CASSEAGRSEQFF
V: TRBV6-2/TRBV6-3; D: -; size: -; J: TRBJ2-2; DNA: TGTGCCAGCAGGACCGCGGGGACCGGGGAGCTGTTTTTT; CDR3: CASRTAGTGELFF
V: TRBV9; D: TRBD2; size: few; J: TRBJ2-2; DNA: TGTGCCAGCAGCGTAGCTGGCGGGGGCACCGGGGAGCTGTTTTTT; CDR3: CASSVAGGGTGELFF
V: TRBV19; D: -; size: few; J: TRBJ2-2; DNA: TGTGCCAGTAGTATCATCAGTCCCGGGGAGCTGTTTTTT; CDR3: CASSIISPGELFF
V: TRBV10-1; D: TRBD1; size: -; J: TRBJ2-5; DNA: TGCGCCAGCAGTAGGGACAGTTTAGCACAAGAGACCCAGTACTTC; CDR3: CASSRDSLAQETQYF
V: TRBV6-2/TRBV6-3; D: TRBD1; size: -; J: TRBJ2-1; DNA: TGTGCCAGCAGTTACCTCCGGGACAGGGTTGCCAATGAGCAGTTCTTC; CDR3: CASSYLRDRVANEQFF